This T cell receptor (beta chain) was recorded in a study of response to subunit inactivated influenza vaccine. This clonotype turned up a few times. TCRdb reprocessed the RT-PCR reads via MiXCR and lists one record per CDR3 protein. The table lists 400,000 to 650,000 distinct CDR3 sequences, approximately 6.9% of them singletons. CDR3 length: 17 residues. Trimming removed 0 bases at V and 0 bases at J, with 12 bases between. Germline lookup yields CDR1 MNHEY and CDR2 SVGAGI. This sequence originates from a man in his fifties or sixties who received an inactivated influenza vaccine. The chain links TRBV6-5 to TRBJ1-3; D possibly corresponds to TRBD1 (5 bases). The specimen was PBMCs from blood, collected roughly 24 months after vaccination. In nucleotides, the CDR3 is TGTGCCAGCAGTTACTCTTCCAGGGTTCTCTCTGGAAACACCATATATTTT. Translating gives CASSYSSRVLSGNTIYF.